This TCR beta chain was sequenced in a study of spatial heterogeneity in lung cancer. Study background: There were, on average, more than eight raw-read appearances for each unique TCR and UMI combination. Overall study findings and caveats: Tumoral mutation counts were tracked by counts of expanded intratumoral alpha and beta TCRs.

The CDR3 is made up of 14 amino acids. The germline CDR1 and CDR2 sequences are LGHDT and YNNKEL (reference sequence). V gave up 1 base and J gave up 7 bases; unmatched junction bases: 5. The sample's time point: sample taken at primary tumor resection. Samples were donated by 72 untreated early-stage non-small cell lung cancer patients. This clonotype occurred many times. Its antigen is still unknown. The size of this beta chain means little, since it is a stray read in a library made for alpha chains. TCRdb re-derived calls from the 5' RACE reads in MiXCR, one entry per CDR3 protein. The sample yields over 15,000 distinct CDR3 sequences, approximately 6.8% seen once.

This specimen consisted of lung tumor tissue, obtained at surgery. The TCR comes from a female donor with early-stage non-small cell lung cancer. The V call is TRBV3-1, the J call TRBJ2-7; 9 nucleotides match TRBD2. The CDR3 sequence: CASSQVAGVSEQYF. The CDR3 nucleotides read TGTGCCAGCAGCCAAGTAGCGGGGGTGAGTGAGCAGTACTTC.